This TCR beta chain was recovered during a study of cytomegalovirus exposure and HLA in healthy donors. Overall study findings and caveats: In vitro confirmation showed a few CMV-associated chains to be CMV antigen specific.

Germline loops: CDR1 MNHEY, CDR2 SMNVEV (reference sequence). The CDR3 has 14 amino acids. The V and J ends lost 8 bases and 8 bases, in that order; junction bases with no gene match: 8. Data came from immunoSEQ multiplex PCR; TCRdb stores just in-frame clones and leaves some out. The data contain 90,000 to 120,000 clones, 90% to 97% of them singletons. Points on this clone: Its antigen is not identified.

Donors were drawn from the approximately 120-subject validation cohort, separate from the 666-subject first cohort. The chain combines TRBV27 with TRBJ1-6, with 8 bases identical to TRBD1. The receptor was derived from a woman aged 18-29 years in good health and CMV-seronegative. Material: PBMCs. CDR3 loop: CASGTDRGYSPLHF. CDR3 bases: TGTGCCAGCGGAACTGACAGGGGTTATTCACCCCTCCACTTT.